Included here is one T cell receptor beta chain sequence, with context. The junction departs from germline at one end; a sequencing error may be responsible. These data originate in a study of cytomegalovirus exposure and HLA in healthy donors. CDR1 SQVTM and CDR2 ANQGSEA come from the germline V gene. The CDR3 is 14 residues long. PCR primers comprised 60 Vbeta and 13 Jbeta primers. This table comes from immunoSEQ multiplex PCR, and its TCRdb copy is limited to in-frame clones, with some not included. Found here are around 78,000 clones, around three quarters of them singletons; the top ten hold over 0.95%.

J is TRBJ1-2 and V is TRBV29-1; 8 nucleotides match TRBD1. The source material was PBMCs. This TCR was recovered from a male donor in good health and CMV-seronegative. CDR3 DNA: TGCAGCGTTGACGGACAGGGACTAAACTATGGCTACCCCTTC. Its protein product is CSVDGQGLNYGYPF.